The 10 T cell receptor beta chains presented below share a single source sample, sequenced in a study of T cell repertoires in cytomegalovirus infection. For these TCRs, the target antigens are not known. TCRdb re-called the reads through MiXCR, storing one row per CDR3 protein. In the table there are 700,000 to 950,000 distinct CDR3 sequences, around a third of which are singletons. Here the sequenced sample was cultured CD8+ T cells from PBMCs, taken from culture after CMV antigen stimulation. These receptors all come from a human donor in good health (CMV status not recorded). Some clones in this sample may be carry-over from other donors' samples.

The sample holds a few counts of this clonotype. V and J are TRBV5-6 and TRBJ2-5, with unresolved D. The CDR3 spans 15 residues. The germline V and J ends were trimmed by 4 bases and 5 bases, with 18 bases remaining between them. The germline CDR1 and CDR2 sequences are SGHDT and YYEEEE. The CDR3 is CASSVSGSRSETQYF. In DNA, the CDR3 is TGTGCCAGCAGCGTTTCCGGGTCACGATCGGAGACCCAGTACTTC.

This clonotype was detected ten times or more. The V gene is TRBV12-3 or TRBV12-4, the J gene TRBJ1-2, with TRBD1 matching 9 bases. J lost 7 bases, V lost 3 bases, and 9 bases had no gene match. The CDR3 loop spans 15 amino acids. Here the CDR3 DNA reads TGTGCCAGCAGTTTGGGTCGGAACAGGGGGCCTGGCTACACCTTC. Its translation is CASSLGRNRGPGYTF.

This clonotype was recorded many times. The J gene is TRBJ2-7, the V gene TRBV7-8; TRBD1 matches at 7 bases. This CDR3 spans 17 amino acids. CDR1 and CDR2 (germline): SGHVS, FQNEAQ. V gave up 5 bases and J gave up 4 bases; unmatched junction bases: 17. CDR3 in DNA: TGTGCCAGCAGCGGATGGGGACAGCCGCTTTCTCAATACGAGCAGTACGTC. Its translation is CASSGWGQPLSQYEQYV.

This chain uses TRBV20-1 with TRBJ1-6; 7 bases match TRBD1. The CDR3 totals 15 residues. The germline gives CDR1 DFQATT, CDR2 SNEGSKA (reference sequence). Trimming took 5 bases from V and 4 from J; bases not matched to a gene: 8. The CDR3 here is CSALQGLGYNSPLHF. CDR3 nucleotides: TGCAGTGCTTTACAGGGGTTAGGGTATAATTCACCCCTCCACTTT.

This chain connects TRBV5-6 to TRBJ1-5, with no clear D. Germline loops: CDR1 SGHDT, CDR2 YYEEEE. Trimming took off 3 bases at V and 9 bases at J, with 13 bases between the two ends. CDR3 length equals 13 residues. Here the CDR3 reads CASSSQPHGPQHF. CDR3 bases: TGTGCCAGCAGCTCCCAGCCCCACGGGCCCCAGCATTTT.

The CDR3 nucleotides are TGTGCCAGCAGCGTAGACGGAATCGGGGGGTCCCAAGAGACCCAGTACTTC. Its protein is CASSVDGIGGSQETQYF. The chain employs TRBV9 and TRBJ2-5; 7 nucleotides line up with TRBD2. Per germline, CDR1 SGDLS and CDR2 YYNGEE. This CDR3 is built from 17 residues. J lost 1 base, V lost 0 bases, and 9 bases had no gene match.

This clonotype was seen a few times. The CDR3 spells CASSLGAGATRTGELFF. The CDR3 bases are TGTGCCAGCAGCTTAGGAGCGGGGGCCACCCGCACCGGGGAGCTGTTTTTT. The chain recombines TRBV7-6 with TRBJ2-2; TRBD2 aligns across 8 bases. The V and J ends lost 1 base and 4 bases, in that order; junction bases with no gene match: 8. Per the germline V gene, CDR1 is SGHVS and CDR2 is FNYEAQ. The CDR3 sequence is 17 residues long.

This clonotype was counted a few times. The chain recombines TRBV6-6 with TRBJ1-5; the D gene is possibly TRBD1 (6 bases). This CDR3 contains 16 residues. The germline gives CDR1 MNHNY, CDR2 SVGAGI (reference sequence). V was pared by 2 bases and J by 4 bases, with 15 bases between. The CDR3 loop is CASSYVRDRSNQPQHF. The DNA of the CDR3 is TGTGCCAGCAGTTACGTCCGCGACAGGAGTAATCAGCCCCAGCATTTT.

This clonotype has only a few counts. The gene calls are TRBV27 and TRBJ1-1; no clear D. The germline gives CDR1 MNHEY, CDR2 SMNVEV (reference sequence). Trimming took off 7 bases at V and 0 bases at J, with 12 bases between the two ends. The CDR3 is made up of 14 amino acids. The CDR3 DNA reads TGTGCCAGCAACCCGGGCCAGGTGAACACTGAAGCTTTCTTT. This sequence encodes CASNPGQVNTEAFF.

This clonotype came up many times. This rearrangement joins TRBV7-2 to TRBJ2-7, with 9 bases that match TRBD2. J was trimmed by 2 bases and V by 3 bases; bases with no gene match: 5. This CDR3 comprises 15 residues. Per the germline V gene, CDR1 is SGHTA and CDR2 is FQGNSA. This CDR3 is CASSFGLAGTYEQYV. The CDR3 DNA reads TGTGCCAGCAGCTTCGGGCTAGCGGGGACCTACGAGCAGTACGTC.